This paragraph covers one TCR beta chain sequence. Its antigen has not been determined. The input lacks base qualities; no much larger clone sits a single base away. These data originate in a study of tumor T cells in aggressive B-cell lymphoma (dated by TCRdb to 2016 to 2017). The CDR3, from cysteine to phenylalanine, totals 13 residues. The read is trimmed to its CDR3 DNA, 39 bases read in frame from base 1. Trimming takes 5 bases from V and 4 bases from J, and the germline ends sit 9 bases apart. CDR1 and CDR2 (SSHAT, FNYEAQ) derive from the germline V gene (reference sequence). The library was generated by the immunoSEQ multiplex PCR assay. This is the immuneACCESS table as TCRdb keeps it, with only in-frame sequences that have V and J called. A part of the clones is gone; compared with another copy, unresolved V genes explain less than half, and the rest is unexplained. The sample yields 950 to 1,100 clones; about 93% were counted once. The ten largest clones add up to 10% to 15% of the sample.

This TCR was recovered from an adult with diffuse large B cell lymphoma. Input material: tumor tissue. Here the chain combines TRBV7-7 and TRBJ2-1; TRBD1 is a weak D gene call, 5 bases matching. The CDR3 reads CASSPRQYNEQFF. The nucleotide sequence is TGTGCCAGCAGCCCGAGACAGTACAATGAGCAGTTCTTC.